The T cell receptor beta chain described here comes from a study of blood T cells in healthy people across ages. The CDR3 has 16 amino acids. Trimming cost V 4 bases and J 5 bases, with 19 bases left between them. The germline V gene has CDR1 SGHTA and CDR2 FQGNSA. Then a second PCR, running roughly 7 to 12 cycles, was carried out with a sample-barcoded 5' primer and a J-beta primer mix. TCRdb independently ran MiXCR on the 5' RACE reads; one entry per CDR3 protein. There are around 850,000 distinct CDR3 sequences in the sample; around 36% occur only once, and 10% to 15% lies in the top ten. The sample taken for sequencing was blood. The source of this sequence is a young man in good health. V usage is TRBV7-2 and J usage is TRBJ2-3; D may be TRBD2 (7 bases). The CDR3 region has the DNA TGTGCCAGCAGCTCCCCGGGGCGGGGGCGCGTAGATACGCAGTATTTT. Protein: CASSSPGRGRVDTQYF.